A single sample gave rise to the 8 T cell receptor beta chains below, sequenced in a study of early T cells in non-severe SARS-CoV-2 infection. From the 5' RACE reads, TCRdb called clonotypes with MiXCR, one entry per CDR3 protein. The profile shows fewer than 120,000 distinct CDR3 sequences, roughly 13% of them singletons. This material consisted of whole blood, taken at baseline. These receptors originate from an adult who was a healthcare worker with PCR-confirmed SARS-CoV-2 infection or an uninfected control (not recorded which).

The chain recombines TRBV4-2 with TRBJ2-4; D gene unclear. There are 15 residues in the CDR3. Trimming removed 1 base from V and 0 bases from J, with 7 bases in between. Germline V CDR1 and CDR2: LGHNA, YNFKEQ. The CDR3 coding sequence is TGTGCCAGCAGCCAAGGGGCCCTAGCCAAAAACATTCAGTACTTC. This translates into CASSQGALAKNIQYF.

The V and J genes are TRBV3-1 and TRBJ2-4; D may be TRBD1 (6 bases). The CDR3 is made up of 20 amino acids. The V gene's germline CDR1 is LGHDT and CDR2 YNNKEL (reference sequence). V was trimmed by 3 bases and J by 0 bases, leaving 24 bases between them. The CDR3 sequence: CASSHPQGNSNLLAKNIQYF. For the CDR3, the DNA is TGTGCCAGCAGCCATCCCCAGGGGAACAGCAACCTTCTAGCCAAAAACATTCAGTACTTC. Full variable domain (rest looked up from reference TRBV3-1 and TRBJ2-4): DTAVSQTPKYLVTQMGNDKSIKCEQNLGHDTMYWYKQDSKKFLKIMFSYNNKELIINETVPNRFSPKSPDKAHLNLHINSLELGDSAVYFCASSHPQGNSNLLAKNIQYFGAGTRLSVL.

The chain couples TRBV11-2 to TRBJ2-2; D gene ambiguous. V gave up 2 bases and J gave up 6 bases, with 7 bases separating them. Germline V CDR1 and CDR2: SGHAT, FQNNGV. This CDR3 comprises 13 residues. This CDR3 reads CASSLKGPGELFF. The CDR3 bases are TGTGCCAGCAGCTTAAAAGGCCCCGGGGAGCTGTTTTTT.

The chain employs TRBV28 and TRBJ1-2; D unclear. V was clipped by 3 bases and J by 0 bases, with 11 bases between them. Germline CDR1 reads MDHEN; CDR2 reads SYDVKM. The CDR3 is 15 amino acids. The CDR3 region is CASSFWGDSNYGYTF. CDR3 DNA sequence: TGTGCCAGCAGTTTCTGGGGAGACTCTAACTATGGCTACACCTTC.

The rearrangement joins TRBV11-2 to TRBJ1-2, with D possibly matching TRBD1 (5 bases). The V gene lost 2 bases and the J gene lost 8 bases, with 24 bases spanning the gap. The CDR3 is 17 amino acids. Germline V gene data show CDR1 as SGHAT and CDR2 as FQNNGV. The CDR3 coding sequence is TGTGCCAGCAGCTTATTGGGGTCGAGGGCCGGGGGAGAAGGCTACACCTTC. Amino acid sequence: CASSLLGSRAGGEGYTF.

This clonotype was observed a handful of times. DNA of the CDR3: TGCAGTGCCGAAAGGACACTGAACACTGAAGCTTTCTTT. The encoded protein is CSAERTLNTEAFF. The genes are TRBV20-1 and TRBJ1-1; the D gene is possibly TRBD1 (5 bases). The length of the CDR3 is 13 residues. Germline-derived CDR1 and CDR2 are DFQATT and SNEGSKA (reference sequence). The ends were cut back, 6 bases at V and 0 bases at J, with 11 bases in the middle.

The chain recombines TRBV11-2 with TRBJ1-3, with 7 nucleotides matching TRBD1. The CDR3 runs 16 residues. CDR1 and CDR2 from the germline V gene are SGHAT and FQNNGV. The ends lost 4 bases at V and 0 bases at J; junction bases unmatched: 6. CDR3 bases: TGTGCCAGCAGCTCAACAGGGGCAAGCTCTGGAAACACCATATATTTT. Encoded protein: CASSSTGASSGNTIYF.

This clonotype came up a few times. The CDR3 nucleotides read TGCGCCAGCAGCCCGGACCCGCGGAAAGGTTCCTACGAGCAGTACTTC. This encodes CASSPDPRKGSYEQYF. The genes are TRBV5-1 and TRBJ2-7; D is unclear. This CDR3 is built from 16 residues. V gave up 4 bases and J gave up 1 base, with 18 bases separating them. Germline V gives CDR1 SGHRS, CDR2 YFSETQ.